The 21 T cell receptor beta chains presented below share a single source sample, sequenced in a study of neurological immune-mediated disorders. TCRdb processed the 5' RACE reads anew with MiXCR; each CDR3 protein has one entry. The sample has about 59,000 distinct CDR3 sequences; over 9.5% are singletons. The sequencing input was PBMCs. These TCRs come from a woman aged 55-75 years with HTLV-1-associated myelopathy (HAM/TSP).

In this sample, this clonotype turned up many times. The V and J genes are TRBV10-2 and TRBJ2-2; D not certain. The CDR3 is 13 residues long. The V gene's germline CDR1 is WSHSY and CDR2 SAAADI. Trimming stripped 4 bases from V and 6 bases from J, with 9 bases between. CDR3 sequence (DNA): TGCGCCAGCAGTGCTCGACGACCCGGGGAGCTGTTTTTT. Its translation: CASSARRPGELFF.

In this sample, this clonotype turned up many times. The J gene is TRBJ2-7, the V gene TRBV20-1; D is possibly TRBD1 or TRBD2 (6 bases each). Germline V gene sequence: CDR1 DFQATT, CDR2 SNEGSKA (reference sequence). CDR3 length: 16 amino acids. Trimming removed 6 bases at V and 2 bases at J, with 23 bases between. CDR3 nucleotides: TGCAGTGCCTCACGGGGGCTAGCCGAAAGTACCTACGAGCAGTACTTC. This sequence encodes CSASRGLAESTYEQYF.

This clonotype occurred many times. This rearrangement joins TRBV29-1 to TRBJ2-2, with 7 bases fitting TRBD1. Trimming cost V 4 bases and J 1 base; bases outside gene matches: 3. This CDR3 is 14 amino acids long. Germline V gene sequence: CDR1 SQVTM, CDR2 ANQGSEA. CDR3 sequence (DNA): TGCAGCGTTGGGACAGGAATGAACACCGGGGAGCTGTTTTTT. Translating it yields CSVGTGMNTGELFF.

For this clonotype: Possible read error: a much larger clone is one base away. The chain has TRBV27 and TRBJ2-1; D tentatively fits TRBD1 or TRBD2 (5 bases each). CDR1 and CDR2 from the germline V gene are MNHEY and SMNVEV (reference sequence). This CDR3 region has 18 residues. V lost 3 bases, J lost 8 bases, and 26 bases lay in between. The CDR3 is CASSFSPPGARGSDEQFF. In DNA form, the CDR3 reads TGTGCCAGCAGTTTCAGCCCGCCCGGGGCTAGAGGTTCCGATGAGCAGTTCTTC.

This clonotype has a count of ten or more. The CDR3 is CSAGTGGSYEQYF. Written as DNA, the CDR3 is TGCAGTGCTGGGACAGGGGGCTCCTACGAGCAGTACTTC. The J gene is TRBJ2-7, the V gene TRBV20-1; TRBD1 aligns across 11 bases. The CDR3 runs 13 residues. Trimming removed 5 bases from V and 0 bases from J; junction bases left unmatched: 0. CDR1 and CDR2 from the germline V gene are DFQATT and SNEGSKA (reference sequence).

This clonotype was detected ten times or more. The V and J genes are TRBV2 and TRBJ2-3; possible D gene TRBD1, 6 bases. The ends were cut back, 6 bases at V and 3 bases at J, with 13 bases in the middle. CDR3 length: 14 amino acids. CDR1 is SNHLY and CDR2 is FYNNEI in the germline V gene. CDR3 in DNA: TGTGCCAGCAGGTTACAGGGTCGAACAGATACGCAGTATTTT. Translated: CASRLQGRTDTQYF.

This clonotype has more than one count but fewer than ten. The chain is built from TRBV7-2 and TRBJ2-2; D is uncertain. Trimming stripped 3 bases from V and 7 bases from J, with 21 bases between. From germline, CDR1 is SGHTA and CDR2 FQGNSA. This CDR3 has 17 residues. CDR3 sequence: CASSLSRVTLFGGELFF. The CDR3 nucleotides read TGTGCCAGCAGCTTGAGTCGAGTTACGCTCTTCGGCGGGGAGCTGTTTTTT. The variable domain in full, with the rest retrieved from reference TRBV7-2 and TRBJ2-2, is GAGVSQSPSNKVTEKGKDVELRCDPISGHTALYWYRQSLGQGLEFLIYFQGNSAPDKSGLPSDRFSAERTGGSVSTLTIQRTQQEDSAVYLCASSLSRVTLFGGELFFGEGSRLTVL.

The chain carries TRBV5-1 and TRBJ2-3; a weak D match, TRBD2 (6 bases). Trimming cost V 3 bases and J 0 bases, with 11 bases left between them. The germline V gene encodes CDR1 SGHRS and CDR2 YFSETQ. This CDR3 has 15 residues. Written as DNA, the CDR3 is TGCGCCAGCAGCTCCGGGACTCCGAGCACAGATACGCAGTATTTT. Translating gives CASSSGTPSTDTQYF.

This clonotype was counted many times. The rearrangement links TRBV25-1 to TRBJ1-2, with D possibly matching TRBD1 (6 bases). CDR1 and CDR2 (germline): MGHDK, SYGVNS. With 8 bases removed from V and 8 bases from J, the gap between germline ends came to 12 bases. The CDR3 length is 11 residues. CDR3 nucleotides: TGTGCCAGCGCGCAGGGGTACGGCTACACCTTC. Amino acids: CASAQGYGYTF.

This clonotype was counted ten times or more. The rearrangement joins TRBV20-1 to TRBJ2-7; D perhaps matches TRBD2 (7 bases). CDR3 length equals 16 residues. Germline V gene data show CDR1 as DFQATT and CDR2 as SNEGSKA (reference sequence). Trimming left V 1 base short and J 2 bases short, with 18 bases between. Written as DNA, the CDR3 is TGCAGTGCTAGAGGGGGGGGGGCGCGAACTCCCTACGAGCAGTACTTC. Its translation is CSARGGGARTPYEQYF.

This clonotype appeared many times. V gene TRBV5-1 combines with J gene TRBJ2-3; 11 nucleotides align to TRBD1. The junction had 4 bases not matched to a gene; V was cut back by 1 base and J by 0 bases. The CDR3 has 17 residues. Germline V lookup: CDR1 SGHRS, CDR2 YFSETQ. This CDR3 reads CASSLRWTGGSTDTQYF. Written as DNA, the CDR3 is TGCGCCAGCAGCTTGCGCTGGACAGGGGGCAGCACAGATACGCAGTATTTT.

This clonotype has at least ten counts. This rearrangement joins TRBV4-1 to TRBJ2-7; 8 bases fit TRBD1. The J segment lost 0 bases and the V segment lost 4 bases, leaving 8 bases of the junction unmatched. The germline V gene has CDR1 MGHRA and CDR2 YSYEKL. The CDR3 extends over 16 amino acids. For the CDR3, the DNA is TGCGCCAGCAGCCCCGATCCGGGACAGGCCTCCTACGAGCAGTACTTC. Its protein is CASSPDPGQASYEQYF.

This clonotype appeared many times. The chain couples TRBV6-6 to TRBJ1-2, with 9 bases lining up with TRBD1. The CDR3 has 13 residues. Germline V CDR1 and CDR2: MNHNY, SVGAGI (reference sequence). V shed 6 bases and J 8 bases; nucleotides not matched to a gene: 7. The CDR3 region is CASRPGQGWGYTF. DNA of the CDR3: TGTGCCAGCAGGCCGGGACAGGGTTGGGGCTACACCTTC.

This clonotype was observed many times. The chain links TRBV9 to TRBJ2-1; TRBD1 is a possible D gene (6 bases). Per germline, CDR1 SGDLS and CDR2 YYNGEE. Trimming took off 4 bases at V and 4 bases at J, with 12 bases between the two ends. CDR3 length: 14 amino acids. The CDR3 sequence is CASSPQDSYNEQFF. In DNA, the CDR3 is TGTGCCAGCAGCCCTCAGGACAGTTACAATGAGCAGTTCTTC.

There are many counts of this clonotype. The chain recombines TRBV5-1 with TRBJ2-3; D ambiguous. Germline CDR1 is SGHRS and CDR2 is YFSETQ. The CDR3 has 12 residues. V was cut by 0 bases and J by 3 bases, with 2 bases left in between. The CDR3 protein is CASSLETDTQYF. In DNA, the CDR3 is TGCGCCAGCAGCTTGGAGACAGATACGCAGTATTTT.

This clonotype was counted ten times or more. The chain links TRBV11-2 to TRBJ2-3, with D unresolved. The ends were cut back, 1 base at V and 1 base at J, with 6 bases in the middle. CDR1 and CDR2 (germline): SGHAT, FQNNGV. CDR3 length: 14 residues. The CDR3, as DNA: TGTGCCAGCAGCTTAGGGGTCCGCACAGATACGCAGTATTTT. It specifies CASSLGVRTDTQYF.

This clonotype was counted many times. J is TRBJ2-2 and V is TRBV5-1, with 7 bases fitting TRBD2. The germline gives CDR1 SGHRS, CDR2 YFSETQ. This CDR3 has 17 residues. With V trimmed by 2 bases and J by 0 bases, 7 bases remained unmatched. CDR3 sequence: CASSLRPAGTNTGELFF. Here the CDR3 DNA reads TGCGCCAGCAGCTTACGTCCAGCGGGAACGAACACCGGGGAGCTGTTTTTT.

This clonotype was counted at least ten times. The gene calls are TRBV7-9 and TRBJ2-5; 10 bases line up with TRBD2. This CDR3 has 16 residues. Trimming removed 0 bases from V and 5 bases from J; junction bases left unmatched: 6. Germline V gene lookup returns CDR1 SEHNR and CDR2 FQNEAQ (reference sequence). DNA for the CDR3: TGTGCCAGCAGCTTAGCGCTGGCTAGCGGGAGTGAGACCCAGTACTTC. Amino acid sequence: CASSLALASGSETQYF.

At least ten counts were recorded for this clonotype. This chain's CDR3 is CASSLVRGLDYEQYF. CDR3 sequence (DNA): TGCGCCAGCAGCTTGGTTAGGGGGCTTGACTACGAGCAGTACTTC. The chain employs TRBV5-1 and TRBJ2-7; 7 positions agree with TRBD1. The germline gives CDR1 SGHRS, CDR2 YFSETQ. V lost 0 bases to trimming and J lost 3 bases; unmatched junction nucleotides: 6. The CDR3 runs to 15 residues.

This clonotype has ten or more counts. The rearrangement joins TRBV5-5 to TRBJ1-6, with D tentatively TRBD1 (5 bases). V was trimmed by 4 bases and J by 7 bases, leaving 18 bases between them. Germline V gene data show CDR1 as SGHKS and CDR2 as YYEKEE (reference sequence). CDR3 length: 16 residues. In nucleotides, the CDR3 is TGTGCCAGCAGCCAAACTGGGGGGACTGGAAATTCACCCCTCCACTTT. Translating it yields CASSQTGGTGNSPLHF.

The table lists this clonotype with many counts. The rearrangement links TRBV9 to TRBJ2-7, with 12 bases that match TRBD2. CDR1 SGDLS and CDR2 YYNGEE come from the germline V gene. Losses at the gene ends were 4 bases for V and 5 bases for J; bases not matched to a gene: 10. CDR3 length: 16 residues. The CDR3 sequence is CASSSRLAGGPNEQYF. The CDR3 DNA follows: TGTGCCAGCAGCTCCCGGCTAGCGGGAGGGCCCAACGAGCAGTACTTC.